Presented here are 25 T cell receptor beta chains from one specimen sequenced in a study of blood T cell repertoires in COVID-19. Clones were read by immunoSEQ multiplex PCR, and TCRdb kept only the in-frame ones, dropping some. The table has roughly 220,000 clones, 80% to 90% seen once. Sequenced input: peripheral blood. These receptors were taken from a man aged 45-60 years who had recovered from COVID-19.

This chain joins TRBV27 and TRBJ2-7; 11 positions agree with TRBD1. V lost 5 bases to trimming and J lost 3 bases; unmatched junction nucleotides: 9. Germline CDR1 reads MNHEY; CDR2 reads SMNVEV (reference sequence). The CDR3 spans 16 residues. The CDR3 nucleotides are TGTGCCAGCAGTATCGCCGGGACAGGGGGACTCTACGAGCAGTACTTC. Encoded protein: CASSIAGTGGLYEQYF.

The V and J genes are TRBV6-5 and TRBJ1-2; maybe TRBD1 (5 bases). There are 13 residues in the CDR3. The germline CDR1 and CDR2 sequences are MNHEY and SVGAGI. V lost 1 base and J 9 bases, leaving 12 bases between the germline ends. The CDR3 reads CASSYFGGDSYTF. CDR3 nucleotides: TGTGCCAGCAGTTACTTCGGGGGGGATAGCTACACCTTC.

The chain employs TRBV10-1 and TRBJ2-1, with 8 bases identical to TRBD2. Germline V gives CDR1 WNHNN, CDR2 SYGVQD (reference sequence). V was clipped by 2 bases and J by 0 bases; unmatched bases: 6. The CDR3 extends over 17 amino acids. The chain's CDR3 is CASSELPTSGSYNEQFF. CDR3 in DNA: TGCGCCAGCAGTGAGCTTCCTACTAGCGGCTCCTACAATGAGCAGTTCTTC.

The genes are TRBV5-4 and TRBJ2-7; the D gene is possibly TRBD2 (6 bases). V was clipped by 3 bases and J by 6 bases, with 16 bases between them. The germline gives CDR1 SGHNT, CDR2 YYREEE (reference sequence). The CDR3 loop spans 14 amino acids. CDR3 protein: CASSSGGPPGEQYF. CDR3 DNA: TGTGCCAGCAGCTCCGGGGGACCCCCGGGCGAGCAGTACTTC.

V and J are TRBV25-1 and TRBJ2-1, with 13 bases that match TRBD2. V gave up 4 bases and J gave up 6 bases; unmatched junction bases: 12. CDR1 and CDR2 (germline): MGHDK, SYGVNS. CDR3 length: 18 residues. CDR3 residues: CASSANTGLAGERNEQFF. In nucleotides, the CDR3 is TGTGCCAGCAGTGCAAACACTGGACTAGCGGGAGAGCGCAATGAGCAGTTCTTC.

V gene TRBV6-5 combines with J gene TRBJ2-3, with a weak D call TRBD2 (7 bases). The CDR3 consists of 14 residues. Trimming left V 5 bases short and J 2 bases short, with 11 bases between. Germline V gene sequence: CDR1 MNHEY, CDR2 SVGAGI. CDR3 DNA sequence: TGTGCCAGCAGTCGGGGGGCTCTCACAGATACGCAGTATTTT. Its translation is CASSRGALTDTQYF.

The chain carries TRBV7-9 and TRBJ2-2; maybe TRBD1 (6 bases). Trimming pared 2 bases from V and 7 bases from J, leaving 17 bases between. Germline V gene data show CDR1 as SEHNR and CDR2 as FQNEAQ (reference sequence). This CDR3 contains 16 residues. The CDR3 sequence is CASSLNLNRASGELFF. The CDR3 DNA sequence: TGTGCCAGCAGCTTAAATTTGAACAGGGCCAGCGGGGAGCTGTTTTTT.

As DNA, the CDR3 is TGTGCCAGCAGCCCCAGACACGGAACTAATGAAAAACTGTTTTTT. Translated: CASSPRHGTNEKLFF. J is TRBJ1-4 and V is TRBV7-7; no clear D. The CDR3 covers 15 residues. Germline-derived CDR1 and CDR2 are SSHAT and FNYEAQ (reference sequence). V was pared by 5 bases and J by 1 base, with 11 bases between.

This clone was seen only a few times. This chain connects TRBV19 to TRBJ1-5; TRBD1 matches 8 bases. Looked up from germline, CDR1 is LNHDA and CDR2 is SQIVND (reference sequence). CDR3 length: 15 amino acids. V lost 7 bases to trimming and J lost 3 bases; unmatched junction nucleotides: 8. The CDR3 DNA reads TGTGCCAGTACCGCGGACAGGGCCGACAATCAGCCCCAGCATTTT. This gives the protein CASTADRADNQPQHF.

The V and J genes are TRBV2 and TRBJ1-2, with D maybe TRBD1 (6 bases). Trimming shortened V by 5 bases and J by 2 bases, and 12 bases separated the two germline ends. The V gene's germline CDR1 is SNHLY and CDR2 FYNNEI. The CDR3 runs 14 residues. The CDR3 region is CASSMAGDNYGYTF. As DNA, the CDR3 is TGTGCCAGCAGTATGGCAGGGGACAACTATGGCTACACCTTC.

The rearrangement joins TRBV7-8 to TRBJ2-3; 10 bases are shared with TRBD2. CDR1 and CDR2 from the germline V gene are SGHVS and FQNEAQ. This CDR3 region has 16 residues. V trimming: 2 bases; J trimming: 5 bases; junction bases outside the gene matches: 7. Here the CDR3 reads CASSLKVAGGGDTQYF. DNA for the CDR3: TGTGCCAGCAGCTTAAAAGTAGCGGGAGGTGGAGATACGCAGTATTTT. Based on the CDR3 plus reference TRBV7-8 and TRBJ2-3, the full variable domain is GAGVSQSPRYKVAKRGQDVALRCDPISGHVSLFWYQQALGQGPEFLTYFQNEAQLDKSGLPSDRFFAERPEGSVSTLKIQRTQQEDSAVYLCASSLKVAGGGDTQYFGPGTRLTVL.

J is TRBJ1-1 and V is TRBV5-6; D unclear. This CDR3 is 14 amino acids long. Germline V CDR1 and CDR2: SGHDT, YYEEEE. Between the trimmed V and J ends, which lost 4 bases and 0 bases, there was a span of 10 bases. The CDR3 loop reads CASSLAVMNTEAFF. The DNA of the CDR3 is TGTGCCAGCAGCCTGGCTGTAATGAACACTGAAGCTTTCTTT.

The V gene is TRBV6-5, the J gene TRBJ1-1; 9 nucleotides agree with TRBD1. Germline loops: CDR1 MNHEY, CDR2 SVGAGI. J was trimmed by 4 bases and V by 7 bases; bases with no gene match: 7. The CDR3 has 14 amino acids. CDR3 residues: CASKSGQGTTEAFF. CDR3 in DNA: TGTGCCAGCAAATCAGGACAGGGGACCACTGAAGCTTTCTTT.

The chain uses TRBV7-6 and TRBJ2-7, with D possibly being TRBD2 (5 bases). The CDR3 is made up of 15 amino acids. V was clipped by 3 bases and J by 1 base, with 13 bases between them. Germline lookup yields CDR1 SGHVS and CDR2 FNYEAQ. CDR3 bases: TGTGCCAGCAGCTTCGATTATGGACTTTCCTACGAGCAGTACTTC. It encodes CASSFDYGLSYEQYF.

The chain couples TRBV4-2 to TRBJ1-4; 10 positions agree with TRBD1. The ends lost 4 bases at V and 4 bases at J; junction bases unmatched: 9. Per the germline V gene, CDR1 is LGHNA and CDR2 is YNFKEQ. The length of the CDR3 is 17 residues. DNA of the CDR3: TGTGCCAGCAGCCTTTCCGGGACAGGGGTGGGTAATGAAAAACTGTTTTTT. Protein sequence: CASSLSGTGVGNEKLFF.

V and J are TRBV30 and TRBJ2-1; 9 bases agree with TRBD2. The CDR3 has 13 amino acids. The V gene's germline CDR1 is GTSNPN and CDR2 SVGIG (reference sequence). The CDR3 spells CAFRLAGYNEQFF. The DNA for the CDR3 is TGTGCATTTAGGCTAGCGGGATACAATGAGCAGTTCTTC.

This sequence joins TRBV4-1 and TRBJ2-1; D is undetermined. The CDR3 length is 13 residues. Trimming left V 2 bases short and J 7 bases short, with 9 bases between. Germline V lookup: CDR1 MGHRA, CDR2 YSYEKL. This CDR3 is CASSQTTINEQFF. As DNA, the CDR3 is TGCGCCAGCAGCCAAACGACAATAAATGAGCAGTTCTTC.

V gene TRBV7-2 combines with J gene TRBJ1-5; D not certain. CDR3 length: 15 residues. CDR1 is SGHTA, CDR2 FQGNSA, per germline. Trimming pared 0 bases from V and 7 bases from J, leaving 13 bases between. The CDR3 DNA reads TGTGCCAGCAGCTTAGCTGGGCTTGTAAGGCAGCCCCAGCATTTT. This codes for CASSLAGLVRQPQHF.

The chain uses TRBV7-9 and TRBJ2-6, with a tentative D call TRBD1 (6 bases). The germline gives CDR1 SEHNR, CDR2 FQNEAQ (reference sequence). This CDR3 has 18 residues. Trimming removed 6 bases at V and 0 bases at J, with 18 bases between. This chain's CDR3 is CASRRGGQPNSGANVLTF. The CDR3 coding sequence is TGTGCCAGCAGGCGAGGCGGACAGCCTAACTCTGGGGCCAACGTCCTGACTTTC.

V gene TRBV27 combines with J gene TRBJ2-5, with TRBD1 as a possible D gene (6 bases). CDR1 and CDR2 (germline): MNHEY, SMNVEV (reference sequence). This CDR3 spans 18 amino acids. With 3 bases removed from V and 2 bases from J, the gap between germline ends came to 22 bases. In DNA form, the CDR3 reads TGTGCCAGCAGTTTGTGGGGGCGGCCATTCAGGGGTCAAGAGACCCAGTACTTC. It codes for CASSLWGRPFRGQETQYF.

V and J are TRBV28 and TRBJ2-5, with TRBD1 matching 9 bases. Germline V CDR1 and CDR2: MDHEN, SYDVKM. Trimming cost V 2 bases and J 6 bases; bases outside gene matches: 7. The CDR3 is 15 residues long. The DNA of the CDR3 is TGTGCCAGCAGTTTAACCGGGACAGGGTTGCAGACCCAGTACTTC. The encoded protein is CASSLTGTGLQTQYF.

The chain is built from TRBV28 and TRBJ2-7, with 9 bases that match TRBD2. The CDR3 runs to 16 residues. Trimming removed 6 bases from V and 7 bases from J; junction bases left unmatched: 16. Germline assignment: CDR1 MDHEN and CDR2 SYDVKM. CDR3 sequence: CASSPITGPGLAEQYF. CDR3 DNA sequence: TGTGCCAGCAGCCCAATAACAGGGCCCGGACTAGCGGAGCAGTACTTC.

CDR3 protein: CASSQGEAYNSPLHF. The CDR3 DNA sequence: TGTGCCAGCAGCCAGGGGGAGGCCTATAATTCACCCCTCCACTTT. V is TRBV28 and J is TRBJ1-6, with 7 positions matching TRBD1. Germline V gene data show CDR1 as MDHEN and CDR2 as SYDVKM. V lost 6 bases to trimming and J lost 2 bases; unmatched junction nucleotides: 4. This CDR3 is built from 15 residues.

The V gene is TRBV12-3 or TRBV12-4, the J gene TRBJ1-1, with D unresolved. V was clipped by 3 bases and J by 7 bases, with 9 bases between them. This CDR3 has 12 residues. The CDR3 reads CASSFGGIEAFF. CDR3 in DNA: TGTGCCAGCAGTTTCGGAGGGATTGAAGCTTTCTTT.

This CDR3 reads CASSRAGTANSPLHF. In DNA form, the CDR3 reads TGTGCCAGCAGCCGGGCCGGGACAGCGAATTCACCCCTCCACTTT. J is TRBJ1-6 and V is TRBV16; 7 bases align to TRBD1. The CDR3 has 15 amino acids. Trimming took 4 bases from V and 7 from J; bases not matched to a gene: 7. The germline CDR1 and CDR2 sequences are KGHSY and FQNENV.